Below are 8 T cell receptor beta chains sequenced from a single sample in a study of T-cell memory formation after mild COVID-19. TCRdb redid the calling of the 5' RACE reads with MiXCR, one entry per CDR3 protein. The data contain just over 400,000 distinct CDR3 sequences, roughly a quarter of them singletons. Sequenced: PBMCs or a T cell subset sorted from them (not recorded which). These TCRs come from an adult woman who had mild COVID-19 (a few samples of this study predate the infection). Cell type and time point are not known.

This clonotype was observed a handful of times. This chain links TRBV6-6 with TRBJ2-5; 9 nucleotides agree with TRBD2. The J segment lost 1 base and the V segment lost 4 bases, leaving 4 bases of the junction unmatched. Germline V gene lookup returns CDR1 MNHNY and CDR2 SVGAGI (reference sequence). The CDR3 runs 15 residues. CDR3 in amino acids: CASSSTSGRQETQYF. The CDR3 DNA reads TGTGCCAGCAGTTCGACTAGCGGACGCCAAGAGACCCAGTACTTC.

The V call is TRBV15, the J call TRBJ2-7, with D perhaps assigned TRBD1 or TRBD2 (5 bases each). V shed 1 base and J shed 5 bases, with 15 bases lying between them. Germline-derived CDR1 and CDR2 are LNHNV and YYDKDF (reference sequence). The CDR3 has 15 amino acids. The CDR3 protein is CATSRVPRGRDEQYF. The DNA for the CDR3 is TGTGCCACCAGCAGAGTTCCCCGGGGCAGGGACGAGCAGTACTTC.

The genes are TRBV29-1 and TRBJ1-2; perhaps TRBD1 as D (6 bases). The CDR3 runs 14 residues. The germline V and J ends were trimmed by 4 bases and 4 bases, with 16 bases remaining between them. The germline gives CDR1 SQVTM, CDR2 ANQGSEA. Here the CDR3 DNA reads TGCAGCGTTGGTAATGGACAGTTTCCCTATGGCTACACCTTC. Protein: CSVGNGQFPYGYTF.

This clonotype showed up just a few times. This chain connects TRBV30 to TRBJ2-1; 12 bases match TRBD2. The V and J ends lost 6 bases and 10 bases, in that order; junction bases with no gene match: 7. The CDR3 is 13 residues long. Per the germline V gene, CDR1 is GTSNPN and CDR2 is SVGIG (reference sequence). CDR3 nucleotides: TGTGCCTGTAGACTAGCGGGAGTAGGGGAGCAGTTCTTC. Amino acid sequence: CACRLAGVGEQFF.

This chain uses TRBV2 with TRBJ1-1; D unresolved. CDR3 length: 13 amino acids. Trimming stripped 6 bases from V and 0 bases from J, with 8 bases between. CDR1 is SNHLY, CDR2 FYNNEI, per germline. The CDR3 reads CASRKEMNTEAFF. DNA of the CDR3: TGTGCCAGCAGGAAGGAGATGAACACTGAAGCTTTCTTT.

The chain joins TRBV6-2 or TRBV6-3 to TRBJ2-3; D gene ambiguous. The ends were cut back, 6 bases at V and 7 bases at J, with 14 bases in the middle. CDR1 and CDR2 from the germline V gene are MNHEY and SVGEGT. This CDR3 comprises 13 residues. The CDR3: CASSQPPRHTQYF. The DNA for the CDR3 is TGTGCCAGCAGCCAGCCTCCTCGACATACGCAGTATTTT.

In this sample, this clonotype turned up a few times. The chain has TRBV24-1 and TRBJ2-3; D is unresolved. This CDR3 is built from 15 residues. Germline V CDR1 and CDR2: KGHDR, SFDVKD. V was clipped by 3 bases and J by 0 bases, with 9 bases between them. The CDR3 protein is CATSDGVLSTDTQYF. CDR3 nucleotides: TGTGCCACCAGTGATGGGGTCCTGAGCACAGATACGCAGTATTTT.

The genes are TRBV5-1 and TRBJ1-3; possible D gene TRBD1, 6 bases. Germline loops: CDR1 SGHRS, CDR2 YFSETQ. The CDR3 spans 15 residues. Trimming removed 3 bases at V and 4 bases at J, with 14 bases between. DNA of the CDR3: TGCGCCAGCAGCTCGGGGGCAACGGGAGGAAACACCATATATTTT. Residues: CASSSGATGGNTIYF.